This T cell receptor (beta chain) was documented in a study of STAT3 mutations in large granular lymphocyte leukemia. Study at large: Canonical activating STAT3 mutations were detected in roughly half of the longitudinally sequenced T-LGLL patients.

There are 13 residues in the CDR3. Trimming stripped 3 bases from V and 7 bases from J, with 11 bases between. Germline V gene data show CDR1 as SGHNT and CDR2 as YYREEE (reference sequence). For this clone: The target antigen is unknown.

Study observations and caveats: No sample exists from the first appearance of each clone. A small but highly pathogenic clone may have been missed. At least one immunodominant TCR beta clonotype appeared in every T-cell large granular lymphocyte leukemia patient.

The assay was immunoSEQ multiplex PCR, and TCRdb's table has in-frame clones only and misses some. The data hold about 42,000 clones, with roughly 81% observed a single time. Input material: PBMCs. This clonotype originated in a human donor with T large granular lymphocyte leukemia. Some clones in this sample may be carry-over from other donors' samples. The rearrangement joins TRBV5-4 to TRBJ2-1; D possibly corresponds to TRBD1 (5 bases). CDR3 DNA sequence: TGTGCCAGCAGCTGGACCTCAGGGAATGAGCAGTTCTTC. Protein: CASSWTSGNEQFF.